What follows are 25 T cell receptor beta chains derived from one specimen sequenced in a study of tumor-infiltrating lymphocytes in localized non-small cell lung cancer. Method: immunoSEQ multiplex PCR; TCRdb's copy keeps in-frame clones and lacks some. The table has about 9,300 clones, around three quarters seen once. The sample was uninvolved lung tissue not adjacent to the tumor. The receptors derive from a human donor with non-small cell lung cancer.

The chain recombines TRBV28 with TRBJ1-5; D is possibly TRBD1 (6 bases). Germline CDR1 MDHEN, CDR2 SYDVKM. V gave up 4 bases and J gave up 1 base, with 11 bases separating them. CDR3 length: 15 residues. The CDR3 nucleotides are TGTGCCAGCAGTTCCTCAGGACAGAGCAATCAGCCCCAGCATTTT. It is translated as CASSSSGQSNQPQHF.

The CDR3 DNA sequence: TGCAGCGTCACCGGGACTAGCGGGACCGACGAGCAGTACTTC. Its protein product is CSVTGTSGTDEQYF. V gene TRBV29-1 combines with J gene TRBJ2-7; 13 bases fit TRBD2. The germline CDR1 and CDR2 sequences are SQVTM and ANQGSEA. The CDR3 length is 14 residues. Trimming cost V 6 bases and J 5 bases; bases outside gene matches: 7.

The chain links TRBV6-1 to TRBJ1-1; tentatively, D is TRBD1 (6 bases). Germline CDR1 MNHNS, CDR2 SASEGT. Trimming left V 4 bases short and J 5 bases short, with 17 bases between. CDR3 size: 15 residues. The CDR3 is CASSVGGAALTEAFF. In DNA form, the CDR3 reads TGTGCCAGCAGTGTAGGGGGGGCCGCGTTGACTGAAGCTTTCTTT.

This clone was seen more than once but under ten times. The V call is TRBV4-1, the J call TRBJ2-1; a weak D match, TRBD1 (6 bases). Germline V gives CDR1 MGHRA, CDR2 YSYEKL. V was clipped by 2 bases and J by 3 bases, with 11 bases between them. There are 15 residues in the CDR3. The CDR3 is CASSQSGQNYNEQFF. The CDR3 nucleotides read TGCGCCAGCAGCCAATCAGGACAGAACTACAATGAGCAGTTCTTC.

This clone was observed a single time. V usage is TRBV6-5 and J usage is TRBJ2-1; 9 bases agree with TRBD2. V was clipped by 6 bases and J by 2 bases; unmatched bases: 5. Germline V gives CDR1 MNHEY, CDR2 SVGAGI. CDR3 size: 15 residues. The CDR3 region has the DNA TGTGCCAGCAGGGGTAGCGGGAGCACCTACAATGAGCAGTTCTTC. It is translated as CASRGSGSTYNEQFF.

This clone was seen a handful of times. The chain employs TRBV14 and TRBJ2-3, with D maybe TRBD2 (8 bases). There are 18 residues in the CDR3. Germline CDR1 and CDR2: SGHDN and FVKESK. With 3 bases removed from V and 1 base from J, the gap between germline ends came to 20 bases. The CDR3 DNA reads as TGTGCCAGCAGCCATCCATCCTTTAGCGGGACAGGCACAGATACGCAGTATTTT. Its translation is CASSHPSFSGTGTDTQYF.

This clone is a singleton in its sample. The chain combines TRBV6-5 with TRBJ2-2; D is unresolved. V was clipped by 0 bases and J by 3 bases, with 8 bases between them. The germline V gene has CDR1 MNHEY and CDR2 SVGAGI. CDR3 length equals 15 residues. The CDR3 DNA is TGTGCCAGCAGTTACTCGGTGGCCCACACCGGGGAGCTGTTTTTT. This gives the protein CASSYSVAHTGELFF.

This clone turned up a few times. Here the CDR3 DNA reads TGCAGCGTGGAATGGACGAGCGGGAGTAATGGCTACACCTTC. Encoded protein: CSVEWTSGSNGYTF. The chain joins TRBV29-1 to TRBJ1-2, with D unclear. The CDR3 contains 14 residues. Germline V gene lookup returns CDR1 SQVTM and CDR2 ANQGSEA. Trimming removed 6 bases from V and 6 bases from J, with 20 bases in between.

The chain is built from TRBV14 and TRBJ2-5, with 9 bases that match TRBD2. CDR1 and CDR2 (germline): SGHDN, FVKESK. J lost 1 base, V lost 7 bases, and 7 bases had no gene match. The CDR3 runs 15 residues. DNA of the CDR3: TGTGCCAGCATGATTACTAGCGGGTTCCAAGAGACCCAGTACTTC. This sequence encodes CASMITSGFQETQYF.

The V call is TRBV19, the J call TRBJ1-5; 7 nucleotides align to TRBD1. Germline V gene lookup returns CDR1 LNHDA and CDR2 SQIVND (reference sequence). Trimming cost V 5 bases and J 2 bases; bases outside gene matches: 15. The length of the CDR3 is 18 residues. CDR3 amino acids: CASSFGERQGKGNQPQHF. The DNA of the CDR3 is TGTGCCAGTAGTTTCGGGGAAAGACAGGGTAAGGGCAATCAGCCCCAGCATTTT.

This clone was seen only once. CDR3 loop: CASSQGWGFSYEQYF. The CDR3, as DNA: TGTGCCAGCAGCCAAGGATGGGGATTCTCCTACGAGCAGTACTTC. The chain employs TRBV14 and TRBJ2-7; D remains ambiguous. The CDR3 loop spans 15 amino acids. V shed 1 base and J shed 0 bases, with 10 bases lying between them. Germline-derived CDR1 and CDR2 are SGHDN and FVKESK. The full variable domain, its missing parts supplied by reference TRBV14 and TRBJ2-7, is EAGVTQFPSHSVIEKGQTVTLRCDPISGHDNLYWYRRVMGKEIKFLLHFVKESKQDESGMPNNRFLAERTGGTYSTLKVQPAELEDSGVYFCASSQGWGFSYEQYFGPGTRLTVT.

The V call is TRBV6-6, the J call TRBJ2-2; TRBD1 might be the D (6 bases). The CDR3 has 16 residues. The germline CDR1 and CDR2 sequences are MNHNY and SVGAGI (reference sequence). The V end lost 6 bases, the J end lost 6 bases, and 20 bases lay between the germline ends. CDR3 sequence: CASSQPRGESAGELFF. The DNA of the CDR3 is TGTGCCAGCAGCCAGCCCAGGGGCGAATCAGCCGGGGAGCTGTTTTTT.

The chain carries TRBV5-8 and TRBJ1-4, with 7 bases identical to TRBD1. The CDR3 extends over 14 amino acids. Germline V lookup: CDR1 SGHTS, CDR2 YDEGEE. V was pared by 4 bases and J by 4 bases, with 4 bases of the junction left unmatched. The CDR3 sequence is CASSRTGFNEKLFF. As DNA, the CDR3 is TGTGCCAGCAGCCGGACAGGCTTTAATGAAAAACTGTTTTTT. Full variable domain (outside the CDR3, taken from reference TRBV5-8 and TRBJ1-4): EAGVTQSPTHLIKTRGQQATLRCSPISGHTSVYWYQQALGLGLQFLLWYDEGEERNRGNFPPRFSGRQFPNYSSELNVNALELEDSALYLCASSRTGFNEKLFFGSGTQLSVL.

The chain recombines TRBV28 with TRBJ2-7; D is uncertain. Trimming cost V 6 bases and J 4 bases, with 7 bases left between them. Germline CDR1 MDHEN, CDR2 SYDVKM. The CDR3 runs to 11 residues. CDR3 loop: CASSSGYEQYF. CDR3 sequence (DNA): TGTGCCAGCAGCTCTGGGTACGAGCAGTACTTC.

The chain joins TRBV11-2 to TRBJ1-1; D might be TRBD1 (5 bases). Germline-derived CDR1 and CDR2 are SGHAT and FQNNGV. Trimming cost V 1 base and J 8 bases, with 11 bases left between them. The CDR3 has 13 amino acids. The CDR3, as DNA: TGTGCCAGCAGCTTAGTGGGACGTACAGAAGCTTTCTTT. Translated: CASSLVGRTEAFF.

By sample fraction, this clone is medium-sized. This rearrangement joins TRBV6-5 to TRBJ1-2; a weak D match, TRBD1 (6 bases). Looked up from germline, CDR1 is MNHEY and CDR2 is SVGAGI. Trimming removed 6 bases at V and 7 bases at J, with 9 bases between. This CDR3 comprises 11 residues. This CDR3 reads CASSDRSGYTF. CDR3 bases: TGTGCCAGCAGCGACAGGTCTGGCTACACCTTC.

The chain is built from TRBV6-5 and TRBJ2-7; the match to TRBD1 covers 9 bases. Trimming removed 5 bases from V and 5 bases from J; junction bases left unmatched: 4. The CDR3 runs 13 residues. Germline CDR1 reads MNHEY; CDR2 reads SVGAGI. The CDR3, as DNA: TGTGCCAGCAGTCTGGACAGGGGTAACGAGCAGTACTTC. Protein product: CASSLDRGNEQYF.

This clone was picked up one time. The rearrangement joins TRBV14 to TRBJ1-2; D not resolved. Trimming left V 1 base short and J 7 bases short, with 7 bases between. The CDR3 totals 12 residues. The germline CDR1 and CDR2 sequences are SGHDN and FVKESK. The CDR3 sequence: CASSQGPAGYTF. The CDR3 nucleotides are TGTGCCAGCAGCCAAGGTCCGGCTGGCTACACCTTC.

The chain is built from TRBV27 and TRBJ1-4; 7 nucleotides match TRBD1. CDR1 is MNHEY, CDR2 SMNVEV, per germline (reference sequence). J gave up 8 bases and V 1 base, and 10 bases lay outside the gene matches. The CDR3 length is 16 residues. The CDR3 DNA is TGTGCCAGCAGTTTATACCCACCGGGACAGCTGGAAAAACTGTTTTTT. This gives the protein CASSLYPPGQLEKLFF.

The J gene is TRBJ1-1, the V gene TRBV28; perhaps TRBD1 as D (5 bases). Looked up from germline, CDR1 is MDHEN and CDR2 is SYDVKM. The CDR3 has 14 residues. V lost 6 bases, J lost 5 bases, and 16 bases lay in between. The CDR3 DNA reads TGTGCCAGCAGGGGGGACCCACGGGGGACTGAAGCTTTCTTT. Its translation: CASRGDPRGTEAFF.

J is TRBJ2-3 and V is TRBV12-5; D gene uncertain. V was clipped by 2 bases and J by 7 bases, with 16 bases between them. Germline V CDR1 and CDR2: LGHNT, FRNRAP. CDR3 length: 15 amino acids. CDR3 amino acids: CASGLSVDIPHTQYF. The CDR3 DNA is TGTGCTAGTGGTTTGAGTGTCGATATTCCTCATACGCAGTATTTT.

This clone was counted a single time. The chain links TRBV27 to TRBJ1-1; D perhaps matches TRBD1 (6 bases). The CDR3 length is 15 residues. The V end lost 4 bases, the J end lost 0 bases, and 12 bases lay between the germline ends. Per the germline V gene, CDR1 is MNHEY and CDR2 is SMNVEV (reference sequence). The CDR3 DNA sequence: TGTGCCAGCAGTTCACGGACAGAACTGAACACTGAAGCTTTCTTT. Encoded protein: CASSSRTELNTEAFF.

This clone was seen only once. The V and J genes are TRBV6-5 and TRBJ2-2, with 14 positions matching TRBD2. The J segment lost 7 bases and the V segment lost 5 bases, leaving 3 bases of the junction unmatched. CDR1 is MNHEY, CDR2 SVGAGI, per germline. This CDR3 has 15 amino acids. The CDR3 DNA is TGTGCCAGCAGTCGGACTAGCGGGAGGCTCGGGGAGCTGTTTTTT. Translation gives CASSRTSGRLGELFF.

This chain joins TRBV27 and TRBJ2-1; the match to TRBD2 covers 9 bases. CDR3 length equals 15 residues. Per the germline V gene, CDR1 is MNHEY and CDR2 is SMNVEV (reference sequence). The ends lost 5 bases at V and 7 bases at J; junction bases unmatched: 9. The CDR3 spells CASSVGGRGGNEQFF. CDR3 sequence (DNA): TGTGCCAGCAGTGTCGGCGGGAGGGGGGGAAATGAGCAGTTCTTC.

The J gene is TRBJ2-3, the V gene TRBV20-1; the D is unclear. The V gene's germline CDR1 is DFQATT and CDR2 SNEGSKA (reference sequence). The V gene lost 5 bases and the J gene lost 6 bases, with 9 bases spanning the gap. The CDR3 sequence is 11 residues long. The CDR3 loop is CSAGPLDTQYF. The CDR3 DNA sequence: TGCAGTGCTGGCCCTTTGGATACGCAGTATTTT.